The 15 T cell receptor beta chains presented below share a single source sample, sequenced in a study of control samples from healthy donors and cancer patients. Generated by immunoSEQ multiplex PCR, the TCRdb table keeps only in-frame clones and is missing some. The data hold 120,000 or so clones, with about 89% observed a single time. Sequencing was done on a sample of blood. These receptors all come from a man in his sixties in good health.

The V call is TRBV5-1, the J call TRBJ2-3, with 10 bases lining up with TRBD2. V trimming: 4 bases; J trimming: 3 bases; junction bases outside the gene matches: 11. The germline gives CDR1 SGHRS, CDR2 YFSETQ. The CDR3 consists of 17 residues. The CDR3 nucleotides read TGCGCCAGCAGCCCGGCGTTAGCGGGGGGTCAAACAGATACGCAGTATTTT. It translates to CASSPALAGGQTDTQYF.

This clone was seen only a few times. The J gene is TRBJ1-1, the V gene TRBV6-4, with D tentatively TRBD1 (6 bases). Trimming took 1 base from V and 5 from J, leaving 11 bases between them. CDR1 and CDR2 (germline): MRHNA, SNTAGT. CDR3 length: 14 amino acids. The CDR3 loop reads CASSDFVGTTEAFF. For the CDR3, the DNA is TGTGCCAGCAGTGACTTTGTAGGGACAACTGAAGCTTTCTTT.

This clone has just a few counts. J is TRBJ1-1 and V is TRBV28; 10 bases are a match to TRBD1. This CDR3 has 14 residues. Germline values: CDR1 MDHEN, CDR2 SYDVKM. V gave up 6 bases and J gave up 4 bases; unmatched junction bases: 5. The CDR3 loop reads CASRTGGAATEAFF. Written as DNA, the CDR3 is TGTGCCAGCAGGACAGGGGGCGCGGCCACTGAAGCTTTCTTT.

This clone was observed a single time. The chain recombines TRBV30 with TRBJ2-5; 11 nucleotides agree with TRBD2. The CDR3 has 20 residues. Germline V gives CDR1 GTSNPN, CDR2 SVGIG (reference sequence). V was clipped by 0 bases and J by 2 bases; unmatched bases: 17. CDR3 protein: CAWSVLRSGGARYRQETQYF. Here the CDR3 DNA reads TGTGCCTGGAGTGTACTACGTAGCGGGGGGGCAAGGTATCGACAAGAGACCCAGTACTTC.

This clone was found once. CDR3 sequence (DNA): TGTGCCAGCAGTGGAAGAATAAACACTGAAGCTTTCTTT. Translating it yields CASSGRINTEAFF. The chain joins TRBV12-3 or TRBV12-4 to TRBJ1-1; D not certain. This CDR3 is 13 amino acids long. Trimming left V 5 bases short and J 2 bases short, with 9 bases between.

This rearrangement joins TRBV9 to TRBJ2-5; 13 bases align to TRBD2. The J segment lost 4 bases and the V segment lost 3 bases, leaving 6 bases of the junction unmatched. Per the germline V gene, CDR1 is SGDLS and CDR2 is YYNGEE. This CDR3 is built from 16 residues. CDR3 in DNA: TGTGCCAGCAGCGCGACTAGCGGGGGGCCCGGAGAGACCCAGTACTTC. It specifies CASSATSGGPGETQYF.

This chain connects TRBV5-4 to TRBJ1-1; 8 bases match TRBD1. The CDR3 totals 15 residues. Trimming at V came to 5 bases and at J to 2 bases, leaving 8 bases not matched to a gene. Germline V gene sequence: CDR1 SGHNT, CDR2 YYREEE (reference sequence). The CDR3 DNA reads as TGTGCCAGCAGGACAGGGCAGGGGGCCAACACTGAAGCTTTCTTT. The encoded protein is CASRTGQGANTEAFF.

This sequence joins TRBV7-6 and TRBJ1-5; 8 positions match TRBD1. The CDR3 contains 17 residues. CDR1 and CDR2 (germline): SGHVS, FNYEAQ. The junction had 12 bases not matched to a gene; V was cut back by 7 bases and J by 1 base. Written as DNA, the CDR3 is TGTGCCAGCACCTTCTTCCAGGGGGCGAAAAGCAATCAGCCCCAGCATTTT. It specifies CASTFFQGAKSNQPQHF.

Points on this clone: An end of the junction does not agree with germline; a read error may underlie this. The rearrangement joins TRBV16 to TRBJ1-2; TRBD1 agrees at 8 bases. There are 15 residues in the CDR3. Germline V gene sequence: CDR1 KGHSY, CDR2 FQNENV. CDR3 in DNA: TGTGCCAGCAGCCCAAGGACAGGGACTAATTATGGCTACACCTTC. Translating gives CASSPRTGTNYGYTF.

CDR3 loop: CASSLTYQETQYF. The CDR3, as DNA: TGTGCCAGCAGCTTGACTTACCAAGAGACCCAGTACTTC. V and J are TRBV7-3 and TRBJ2-5, with no clear D. Between the trimmed V and J ends, which lost 3 bases and 0 bases, there was a span of 5 bases. CDR3 length: 13 residues. CDR1 SGHTA and CDR2 FQGTGA come from the germline V gene.

The CDR3 is CASSPWVGVGANVLTF. CDR3 DNA: TGTGCCAGCAGCCCCTGGGTAGGGGTTGGGGCCAACGTCCTGACTTTC. The chain links TRBV5-5 to TRBJ2-6; the D gene is possibly TRBD1 (5 bases). Trimming cost V 4 bases and J 3 bases, with 14 bases left between them. The CDR3 is 16 residues long. CDR1 is SGHKS, CDR2 YYEKEE, per germline (reference sequence).

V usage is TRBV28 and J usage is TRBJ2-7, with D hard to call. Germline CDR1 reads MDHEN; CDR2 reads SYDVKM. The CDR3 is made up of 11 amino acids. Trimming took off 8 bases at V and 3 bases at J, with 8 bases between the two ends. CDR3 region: CASLDLYEQYF. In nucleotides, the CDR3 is TGTGCCAGCCTCGACCTCTACGAGCAGTACTTC.

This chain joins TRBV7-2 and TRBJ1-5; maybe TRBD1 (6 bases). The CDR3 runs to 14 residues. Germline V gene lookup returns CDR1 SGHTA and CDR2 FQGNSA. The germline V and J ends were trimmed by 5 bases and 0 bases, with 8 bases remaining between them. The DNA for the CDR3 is TGTGCCAGCAGCCCAGGGGTTAGCAATCAGCCCCAGCATTTT. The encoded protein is CASSPGVSNQPQHF.

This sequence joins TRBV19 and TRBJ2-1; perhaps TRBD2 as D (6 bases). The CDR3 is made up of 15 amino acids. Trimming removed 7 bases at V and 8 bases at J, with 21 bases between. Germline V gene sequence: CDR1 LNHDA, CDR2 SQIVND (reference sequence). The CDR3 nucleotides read TGTGCCAGTAATACGGCGGGGCGGGGTGCGGATGAGCAGTTCTTC. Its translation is CASNTAGRGADEQFF.

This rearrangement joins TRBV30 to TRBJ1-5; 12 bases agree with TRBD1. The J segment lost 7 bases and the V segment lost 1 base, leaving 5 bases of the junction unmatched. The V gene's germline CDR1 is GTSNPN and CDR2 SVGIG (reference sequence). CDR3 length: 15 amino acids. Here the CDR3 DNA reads TGTGCCTGGAGTGAGGGGACAGGGGGCAGACAGCCCCAGCATTTT. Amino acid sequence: CAWSEGTGGRQPQHF.